This T cell receptor (beta chain) was sequenced for a study of cytotoxic CD8 clonotypes in ibrutinib-treated CLL. Findings and limits, study-wide: Public clonotypes, found uncommonly, either contracted or stayed stable on treatment. Whereas clonality rose at ibrutinib response, it declined toward baseline at progression.

This CDR3 comprises 14 residues. Germline lookup yields CDR1 LNHDA and CDR2 SQIVND (reference sequence). Trimming removed 1 base from V and 2 bases from J, with 9 bases in between. TCRdb keeps only in-frame clones here, not all; method: immunoSEQ multiplex PCR. The top ten clones hold 15% of a sample with roughly 250,000 clones, roughly 74% of them seen once. A remark on this clone: The target antigen is unknown.

This sequence was found in a human donor with chronic lymphocytic leukemia. The chain has TRBV19 and TRBJ2-7; perhaps D is TRBD1 or TRBD2 (6 bases each). This sample comprised PBMCs, obtained after 24 months of ibrutinib treatment. CDR3 sequence (DNA): TGTGCCAGTAGTATAGTCGGGGGCCCCTACGAGCAGTACTTC. Its protein is CASSIVGGPYEQYF.